These 17 T cell receptor beta chains share one sample of origin, sequenced in a study of OX40 agonist ivuxolimab in advanced cancers. Libraries came from the immunoSEQ multiplex PCR assay. As stored in TCRdb, this immuneACCESS dataset retains in-frame rearrangements with V and J assigned. A fraction of the clones does not appear; measured against another copy, unresolved V genes explain less than half of the discrepancy, and the remainder lacks a known reason. This sample lists 40,000 to 50,000 clones; 90% to 95% were detected once. Together, the top ten hold roughly 4.5% of the sample. Source: CD4+ or CD8+ T cells sorted from blood, taken in a trial of the OX40 agonist ivuxolimab. Receptor source: an adult with an advanced solid tumor such as melanoma, head and neck, liver or kidney cancer.

The V gene is TRBV11-2, the J gene TRBJ2-7, with 9 positions matching TRBD1. V lost 4 bases to trimming and J lost 4 bases; unmatched junction nucleotides: 5. The CDR3 runs to 14 residues. Germline V gives CDR1 SGHAT, CDR2 FQNNGV. The CDR3 loop reads CASSYLTGGYEQYF. For the CDR3, the DNA is TGTGCCAGCAGCTACCTGACAGGGGGATACGAGCAGTACTTC.

The gene calls are TRBV7-3 and TRBJ2-7; 9 positions match TRBD2. J was trimmed by 4 bases and V by 4 bases; bases with no gene match: 8. CDR1 is SGHTA, CDR2 FQGTGA, per germline. The CDR3 extends over 15 amino acids. The chain's CDR3 is CASSSLAGVGYEQYF. The CDR3 bases are TGTGCCAGCAGCTCCTTAGCGGGAGTAGGGTACGAGCAGTACTTC.

J is TRBJ2-6 and V is TRBV7-9; D gene ambiguous. Germline V gene sequence: CDR1 SEHNR, CDR2 FQNEAQ (reference sequence). The CDR3 extends over 15 amino acids. V dropped 5 bases and J dropped 0 bases, with 8 bases sitting between them. DNA for the CDR3: TGTGCCAGCAGCCATACCAACTCTGGGGCCAACGTCCTGACTTTC. Protein: CASSHTNSGANVLTF.

The genes are TRBV27 and TRBJ2-5, with 8 bases identical to TRBD1. The J call may be faulty, since TRBJ2-7 better matches the DNA end. CDR1 is MNHEY, CDR2 SMNVEV, per germline (reference sequence). This CDR3 comprises 14 residues. CDR3 nucleotides: TGTGCCAGCAGTCCGAGGACAGGGCCCTACGAGCAGTACTTC. This codes for CASSPRTGPYEQYF.

This sequence joins TRBV9 and TRBJ2-2; 9 nucleotides line up with TRBD2. The germline V gene has CDR1 SGDLS and CDR2 YYNGEE. Losses at the gene ends were 0 bases for V and 4 bases for J; bases not matched to a gene: 1. CDR3 size: 15 residues. CDR3 bases: TGTGCCAGCAGCGTAGCTAGCGGGGTCACCGGGGAGCTGTTTTTT. Translated: CASSVASGVTGELFF.

This clone was seen a single time. The chain uses TRBV7-9 and TRBJ2-7; D unclear. The CDR3 loop spans 14 amino acids. Germline CDR1 reads SEHNR; CDR2 reads FQNEAQ (reference sequence). V dropped 5 bases and J dropped 2 bases, with 13 bases sitting between them. For the CDR3, the DNA is TGTGCCAGCAGCGAAGTGTCACAGCCCTACGAGCAGTACTTC. Translation: CASSEVSQPYEQYF. Combining the CDR3 with reference TRBV7-9 and TRBJ2-7 gives the whole variable domain DTGVSQNPRHKITKRGQNVTFRCDPISEHNRLYWYRQTLGQGPEFLTYFQNEAQLEKSRLLSDRFSAERPKGSFSTLEIQRTEQGDSAMYLCASSEVSQPYEQYFGPGTRLTVT.

This chain links TRBV6-5 with TRBJ2-7; D may correspond to TRBD1 or TRBD2 (5 bases each). V was pared by 2 bases and J by 2 bases, with 13 bases between. The CDR3 loop spans 15 amino acids. Germline CDR1 is MNHEY and CDR2 is SVGAGI. CDR3 protein: CASSYVGLGAYEQYF. The CDR3 DNA reads as TGTGCCAGCAGTTACGTCGGTCTGGGGGCCTACGAGCAGTACTTC.

V usage is TRBV5-6 and J usage is TRBJ1-2, with 9 positions matching TRBD1. Germline V gene data show CDR1 as SGHDT and CDR2 as YYEEEE. The V segment lost 4 bases and the J segment 4 bases; nucleotides outside the gene matches: 11. This CDR3 contains 16 residues. The CDR3 is CASSKRDREFLYGYTF. In DNA, the CDR3 is TGTGCCAGCAGCAAGAGGGACAGGGAATTCCTCTATGGCTACACCTTC.

The rearrangement uses TRBV7-2 and TRBJ2-2; weak D call: TRBD2 (5 bases). Deletions cut 2 bases from V and 2 bases from J, with 15 bases between. CDR3 length equals 17 residues. Germline CDR1 SGHTA, CDR2 FQGNSA. The CDR3 DNA follows: TGTGCCAGCAGCTTAATGAGGGCTTCTATCAACACCGGGGAGCTGTTTTTT. Translating it yields CASSLMRASINTGELFF.

The chain joins TRBV25-1 to TRBJ1-4; 10 bases align to TRBD1. The V and J ends lost 6 bases and 6 bases, in that order; junction bases with no gene match: 4. From germline, CDR1 is MGHDK and CDR2 SYGVNS. This CDR3 contains 14 residues. CDR3: CASSPGTGDEKLFF. In DNA form, the CDR3 reads TGTGCCAGCAGCCCCGGGACAGGGGATGAAAAACTGTTTTTT.

This rearrangement joins TRBV5-4 to TRBJ2-1; D unclear. V was clipped by 5 bases and J by 10 bases, with 13 bases between them. The germline gives CDR1 SGHNT, CDR2 YYREEE (reference sequence). This CDR3 has 12 residues. The CDR3, as DNA: TGTGCCAGCAGGGTCGGCGAATACGAGCAGTTCTTC. It is translated as CASRVGEYEQFF.

The rearrangement joins TRBV27 to TRBJ2-1, with D possibly being TRBD2 (5 bases). The CDR3 is 18 amino acids. Between the trimmed V and J ends, which lost 0 bases and 4 bases, there was a span of 19 bases. Germline CDR1 MNHEY, CDR2 SMNVEV (reference sequence). CDR3 sequence: CASSLSPVFSAVYNEQFF. The CDR3 DNA follows: TGTGCCAGCAGTTTATCGCCGGTTTTCTCAGCGGTATACAATGAGCAGTTCTTC.

The chain couples TRBV28 to TRBJ2-3; D gene uncertain. V shed 7 bases and J shed 2 bases, with 16 bases lying between them. The CDR3 has 15 residues. Germline assignment: CDR1 MDHEN and CDR2 SYDVKM. The CDR3 DNA reads as TGTGCCAGCACCTCAGCGCTAGAACCCACAGATACGCAGTATTTT. Its protein is CASTSALEPTDTQYF.

This sequence joins TRBV4-1 and TRBJ1-1; possible D gene TRBD1, 5 bases. The V end lost 0 bases, the J end lost 11 bases, and 13 bases lay between the germline ends. The CDR3 covers 13 residues. Per the germline V gene, CDR1 is MGHRA and CDR2 is YSYEKL. The CDR3 region has the DNA TGCGCCAGCAGCCAAGATTGGGCCCGGGGGGCTTTCTTT. It specifies CASSQDWARGAFF.

This sequence joins TRBV10-2 and TRBJ2-7, with D unclear. Germline CDR1 is WSHSY and CDR2 is SAAADI. CDR3 length equals 14 residues. The V and J ends lost 0 bases and 3 bases respectively, with 9 bases between them. The CDR3 reads CASSESPRFYEQYV. The CDR3 DNA sequence: TGCGCCAGCAGTGAGTCTCCCAGGTTCTACGAGCAGTACGTC.

CDR3 sequence (DNA): TGTGCCAGCAGCGCGACCCGCGGGGGGGCCGAGTATTTT. Protein sequence: CASSATRGGAEYF. This chain links TRBV9 with TRBJ2-3; the match to TRBD2 covers 9 bases. After removal of 3 bases from V and 13 bases from J, the junction contained 9 bases not matched to a gene. CDR3 length equals 13 residues. Germline CDR1 reads SGDLS; CDR2 reads YYNGEE.

The chain has TRBV7-9 and TRBJ1-1; D ambiguous. The CDR3 length is 12 residues. Germline-derived CDR1 and CDR2 are SEHNR and FQNEAQ (reference sequence). Trimming removed 0 bases at V and 7 bases at J, with 6 bases between. In nucleotides, the CDR3 is TGTGCCAGCAGCTTAGCAGCCTATGAAGCTTTCTTT. The encoded protein is CASSLAAYEAFF.